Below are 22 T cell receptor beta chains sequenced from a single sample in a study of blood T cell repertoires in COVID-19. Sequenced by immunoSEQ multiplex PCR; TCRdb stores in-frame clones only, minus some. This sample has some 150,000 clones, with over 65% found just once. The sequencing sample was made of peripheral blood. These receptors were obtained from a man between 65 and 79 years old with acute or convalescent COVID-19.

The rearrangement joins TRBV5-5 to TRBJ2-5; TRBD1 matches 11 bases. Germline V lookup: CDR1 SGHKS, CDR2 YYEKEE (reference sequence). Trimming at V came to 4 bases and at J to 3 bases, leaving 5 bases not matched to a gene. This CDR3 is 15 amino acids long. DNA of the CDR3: TGTGCCAGCAGCCGCAGGACAGGGGGCGAAGAGACCCAGTACTTC. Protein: CASSRRTGGEETQYF.

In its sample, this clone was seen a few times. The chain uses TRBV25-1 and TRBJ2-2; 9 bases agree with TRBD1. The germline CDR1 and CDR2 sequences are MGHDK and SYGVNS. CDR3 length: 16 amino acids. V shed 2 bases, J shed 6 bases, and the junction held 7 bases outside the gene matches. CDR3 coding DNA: TGTGCCAGCAGTGAACTAAAAACAGGGGGCCCCGGGGAGCTGTTTTTT. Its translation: CASSELKTGGPGELFF.

This CDR3 is CASSLHGGGQETQYF. The CDR3 coding sequence is TGTGCCAGCAGCTTACACGGGGGGGGCCAAGAGACCCAGTACTTC. This chain uses TRBV11-3 with TRBJ2-5, with TRBD2 matching over 8 bases. Germline V gives CDR1 SGHNT, CDR2 YENEEA. There are 15 residues in the CDR3. V trimming: 2 bases; J trimming: 1 base; junction bases outside the gene matches: 3.

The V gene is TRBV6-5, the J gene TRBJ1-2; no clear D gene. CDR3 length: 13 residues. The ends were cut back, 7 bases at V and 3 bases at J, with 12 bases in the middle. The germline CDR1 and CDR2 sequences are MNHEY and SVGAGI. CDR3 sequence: CASNARFDYGYTF. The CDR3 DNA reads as TGTGCCAGCAATGCACGGTTTGACTATGGCTACACCTTC.

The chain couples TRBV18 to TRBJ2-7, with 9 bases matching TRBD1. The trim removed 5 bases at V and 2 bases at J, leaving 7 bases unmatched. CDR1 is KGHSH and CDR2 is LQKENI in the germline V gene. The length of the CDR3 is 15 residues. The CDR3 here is CASSAVGTGTYEQYF. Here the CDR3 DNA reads TGTGCCAGCTCAGCCGTCGGGACAGGGACCTACGAGCAGTACTTC.

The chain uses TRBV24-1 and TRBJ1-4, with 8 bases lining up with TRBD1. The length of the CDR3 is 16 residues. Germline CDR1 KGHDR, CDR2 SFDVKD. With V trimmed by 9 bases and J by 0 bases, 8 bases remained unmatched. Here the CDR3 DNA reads TGTGCCACCCGGGACAGGAGGAGGGCAACTAATGAAAAACTGTTTTTT. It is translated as CATRDRRRATNEKLFF.

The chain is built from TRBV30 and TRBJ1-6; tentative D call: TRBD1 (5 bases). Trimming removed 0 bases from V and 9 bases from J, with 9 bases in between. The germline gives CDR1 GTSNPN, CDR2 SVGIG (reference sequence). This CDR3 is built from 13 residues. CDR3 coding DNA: TGTGCCTGGAGTGTACAGGACGGTTCACCCCTCCACTTT. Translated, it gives CAWSVQDGSPLHF.

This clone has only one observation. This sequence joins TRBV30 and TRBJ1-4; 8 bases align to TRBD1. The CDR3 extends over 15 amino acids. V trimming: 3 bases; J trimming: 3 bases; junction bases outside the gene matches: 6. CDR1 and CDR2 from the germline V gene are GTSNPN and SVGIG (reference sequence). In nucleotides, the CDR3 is TGTGCCTGGAGCAGGGGGCTGGGGGCTAATGAAAAACTGTTTTTT. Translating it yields CAWSRGLGANEKLFF.

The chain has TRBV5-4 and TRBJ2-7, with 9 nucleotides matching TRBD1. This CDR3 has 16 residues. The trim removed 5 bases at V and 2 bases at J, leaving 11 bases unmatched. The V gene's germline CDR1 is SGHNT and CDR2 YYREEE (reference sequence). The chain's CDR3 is CASSRTGTGSAYEQYF. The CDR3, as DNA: TGTGCCAGCAGTCGTACCGGGACAGGGTCCGCCTACGAGCAGTACTTC.

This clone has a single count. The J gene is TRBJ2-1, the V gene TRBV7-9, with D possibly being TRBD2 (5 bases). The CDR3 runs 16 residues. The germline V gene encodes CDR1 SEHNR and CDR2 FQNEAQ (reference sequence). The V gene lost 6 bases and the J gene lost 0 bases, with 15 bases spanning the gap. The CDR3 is CASSGGRHSSYNEQFF. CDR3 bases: TGTGCCAGCAGTGGAGGCAGGCATAGCTCCTACAATGAGCAGTTCTTC.

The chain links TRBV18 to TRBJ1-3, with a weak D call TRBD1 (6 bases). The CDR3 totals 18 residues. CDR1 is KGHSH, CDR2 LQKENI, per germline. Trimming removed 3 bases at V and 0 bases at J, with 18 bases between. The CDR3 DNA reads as TGTGCCAGCTCACCGAGGCCCAGCCGGGACATCTCTGGAAACACCATATATTTT. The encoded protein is CASSPRPSRDISGNTIYF. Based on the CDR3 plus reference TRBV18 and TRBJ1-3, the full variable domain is NAGVMQNPRHLVRRRGQEARLRCSPMKGHSHVYWYRQLPEEGLKFMVYLQKENIIDESGMPKERFSAEFPKEGPSILRIQQVVRGDSAAYFCASSPRPSRDISGNTIYFGEGSWLTVV.

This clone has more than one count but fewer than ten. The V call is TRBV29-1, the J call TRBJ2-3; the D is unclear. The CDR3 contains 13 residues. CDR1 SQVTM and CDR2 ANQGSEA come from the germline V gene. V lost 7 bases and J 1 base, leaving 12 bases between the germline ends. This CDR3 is CSANGGGTDTQYF. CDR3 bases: TGCAGCGCTAACGGCGGAGGCACAGATACGCAGTATTTT.

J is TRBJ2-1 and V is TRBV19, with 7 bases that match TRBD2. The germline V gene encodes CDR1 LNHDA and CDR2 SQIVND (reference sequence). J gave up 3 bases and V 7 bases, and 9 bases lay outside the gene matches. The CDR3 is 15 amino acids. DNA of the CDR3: TGTGCCAGTAAGAATAGCGGGCCCTACTACAATGAGCAGTTCTTC. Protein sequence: CASKNSGPYYNEQFF.

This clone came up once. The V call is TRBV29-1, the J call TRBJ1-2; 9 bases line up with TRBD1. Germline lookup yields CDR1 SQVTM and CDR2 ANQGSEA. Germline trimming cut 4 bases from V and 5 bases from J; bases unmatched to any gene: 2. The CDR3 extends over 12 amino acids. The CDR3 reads CSVGQGVYGYTF. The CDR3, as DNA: TGCAGCGTTGGACAGGGGGTGTATGGCTACACCTTC. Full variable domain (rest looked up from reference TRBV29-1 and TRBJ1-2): SAVISQKPSRDICQRGTSLTIQCQVDSQVTMMFWYRQQPGQSLTLIATANQGSEATYESGFVIDKFPISRPNLTFSTLTVSNMSPEDSSIYLCSVGQGVYGYTFGSGTRLTVV.

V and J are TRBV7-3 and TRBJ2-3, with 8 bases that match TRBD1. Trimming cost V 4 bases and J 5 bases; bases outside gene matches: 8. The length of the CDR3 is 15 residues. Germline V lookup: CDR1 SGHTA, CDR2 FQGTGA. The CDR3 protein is CASSYQGAKGDTQYF. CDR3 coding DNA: TGTGCCAGCAGCTATCAGGGGGCGAAAGGAGATACGCAGTATTTT.

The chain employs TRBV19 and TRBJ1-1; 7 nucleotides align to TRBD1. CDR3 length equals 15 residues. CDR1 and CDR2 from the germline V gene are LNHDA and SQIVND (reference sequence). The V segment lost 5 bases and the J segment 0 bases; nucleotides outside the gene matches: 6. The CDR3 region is CASSLSGTVNTEAFF. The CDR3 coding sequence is TGTGCCAGTAGTCTTTCCGGGACAGTGAACACTGAAGCTTTCTTT.

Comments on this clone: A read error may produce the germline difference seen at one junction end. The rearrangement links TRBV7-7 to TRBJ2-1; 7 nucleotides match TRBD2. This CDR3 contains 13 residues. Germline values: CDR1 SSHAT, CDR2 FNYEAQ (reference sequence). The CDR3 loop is CASSLRTRNEQFF. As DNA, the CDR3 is TGTGCTAGCAGCCTCAGGACTAGGAATGAGCAGTTCTTC.

CDR3 protein: CASSPPLQGKDTEAFF. For the CDR3, the DNA is TGTGCCAGCAGCCCCCCCCTACAGGGGAAGGACACTGAAGCTTTCTTT. The J gene is TRBJ1-1, the V gene TRBV7-9, with 7 bases that match TRBD1. J gave up 3 bases and V 5 bases, and 12 bases lay outside the gene matches. The CDR3 extends over 16 amino acids. The V gene's germline CDR1 is SEHNR and CDR2 FQNEAQ (reference sequence).

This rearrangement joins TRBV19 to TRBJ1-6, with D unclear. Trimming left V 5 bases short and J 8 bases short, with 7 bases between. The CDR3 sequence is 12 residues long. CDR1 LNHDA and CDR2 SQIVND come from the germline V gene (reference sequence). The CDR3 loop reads CASSGGDSPLHF. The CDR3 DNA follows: TGTGCCAGTAGTGGCGGTGATTCACCCCTCCACTTT.

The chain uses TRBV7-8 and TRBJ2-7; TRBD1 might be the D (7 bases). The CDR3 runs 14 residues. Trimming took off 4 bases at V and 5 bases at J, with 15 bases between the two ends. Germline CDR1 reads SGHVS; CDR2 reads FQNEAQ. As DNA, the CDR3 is TGTGCCAGCAGCTCACGACAGGGAGGCCACGAGCAGTACTTC. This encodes CASSSRQGGHEQYF. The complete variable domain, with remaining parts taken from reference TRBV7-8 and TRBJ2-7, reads GAGVSQSPRYKVAKRGQDVALRCDPISGHVSLFWYQQALGQGPEFLTYFQNEAQLDKSGLPSDRFFAERPEGSVSTLKIQRTQQEDSAVYLCASSSRQGGHEQYFGPGTRLTVT.

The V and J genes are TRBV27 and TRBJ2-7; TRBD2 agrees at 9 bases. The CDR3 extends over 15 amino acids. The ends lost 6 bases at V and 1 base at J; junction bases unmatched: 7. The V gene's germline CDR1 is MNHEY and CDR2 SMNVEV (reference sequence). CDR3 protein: CASSRFSGGSYEQYF. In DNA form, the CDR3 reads TGTGCCAGCAGCCGTTTTAGCGGGGGTTCCTACGAGCAGTACTTC.

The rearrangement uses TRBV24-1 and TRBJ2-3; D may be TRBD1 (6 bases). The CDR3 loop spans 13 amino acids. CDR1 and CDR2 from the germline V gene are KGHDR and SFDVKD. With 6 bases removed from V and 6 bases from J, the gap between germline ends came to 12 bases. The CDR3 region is CATSPWDNDTQYF. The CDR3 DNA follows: TGTGCCACCAGTCCTTGGGACAATGATACGCAGTATTTT.